This T cell receptor (beta chain) derives from a study of blood T cells in healthy people across ages. This clonotype was seen just once. Germline assignment: CDR1 SGDLS and CDR2 YYNGEE. This CDR3 contains 15 residues. V was cut by 0 bases and J by 10 bases, with 17 bases left in between. Primers used in a second PCR of about 6 to 11 cycles were a sample-barcoded 5' primer and a J-beta primer mix. From the 5' RACE reads, TCRdb called clonotypes with MiXCR, one entry per CDR3 protein. The sample holds about a million distinct CDR3 sequences, about two fifths seen once. The rearrangement joins TRBV9 to TRBJ2-1, with D maybe TRBD1 (6 bases). The sample taken for sequencing was blood. This receptor was obtained from a man between 18 and 35 years old in good health. CDR3 bases: TGTGCCAGCAGCGTAGTCGGGACACCACCCTACGAGCAGTTCTTC. This encodes CASSVVGTPPYEQFF.